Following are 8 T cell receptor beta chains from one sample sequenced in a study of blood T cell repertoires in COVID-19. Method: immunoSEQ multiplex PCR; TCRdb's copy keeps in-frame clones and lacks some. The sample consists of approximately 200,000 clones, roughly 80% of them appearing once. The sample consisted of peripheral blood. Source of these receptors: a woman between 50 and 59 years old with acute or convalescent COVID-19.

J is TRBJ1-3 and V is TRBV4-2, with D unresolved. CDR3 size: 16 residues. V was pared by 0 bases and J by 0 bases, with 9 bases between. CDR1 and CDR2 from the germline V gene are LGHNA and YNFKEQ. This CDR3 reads CASSQESASSGNTIYF. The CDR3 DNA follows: TGTGCCAGCAGCCAAGAATCAGCGAGCTCTGGAAACACCATATATTTT.

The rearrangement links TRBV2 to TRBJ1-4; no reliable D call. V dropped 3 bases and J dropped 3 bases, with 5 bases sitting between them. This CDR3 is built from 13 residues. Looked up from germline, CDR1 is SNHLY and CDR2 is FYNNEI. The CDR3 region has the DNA TGTGCCAGCAGTGACCGGTCTAATGAAAAACTGTTTTTT. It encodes CASSDRSNEKLFF.

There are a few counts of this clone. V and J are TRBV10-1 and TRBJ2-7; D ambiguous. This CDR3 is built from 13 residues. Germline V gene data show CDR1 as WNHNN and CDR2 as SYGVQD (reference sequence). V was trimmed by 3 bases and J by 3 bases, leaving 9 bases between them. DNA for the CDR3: TGCGCCAGCAGTGATTCCCTTAACTACGAGCAGTACTTC. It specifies CASSDSLNYEQYF.

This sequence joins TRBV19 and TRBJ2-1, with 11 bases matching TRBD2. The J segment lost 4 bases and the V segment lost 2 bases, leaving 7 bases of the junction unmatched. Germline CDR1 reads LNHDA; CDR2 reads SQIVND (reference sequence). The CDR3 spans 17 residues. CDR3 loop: CASSISPGLAAYNEQFF. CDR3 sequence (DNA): TGTGCCAGTAGTATATCGCCGGGACTAGCGGCTTACAATGAGCAGTTCTTC.

The CDR3 DNA is TGTGCCAGCAGCAAAGTTCAGGAGGAGAGAGACGAGCAGTACTTC. Its protein is CASSKVQEERDEQYF. J is TRBJ2-7 and V is TRBV21-1; TRBD2, the table's D call, was not compared with the DNA. TRBV21-1 is given as a pseudogene. The CDR3 totals 15 residues.

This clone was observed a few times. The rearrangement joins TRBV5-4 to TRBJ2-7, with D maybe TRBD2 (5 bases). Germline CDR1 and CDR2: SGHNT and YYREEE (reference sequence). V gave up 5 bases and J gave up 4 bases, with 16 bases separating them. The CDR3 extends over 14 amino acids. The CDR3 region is CASSAGLQIYEQYF. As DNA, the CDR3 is TGTGCCAGCAGTGCGGGTTTACAAATTTACGAGCAGTACTTC.

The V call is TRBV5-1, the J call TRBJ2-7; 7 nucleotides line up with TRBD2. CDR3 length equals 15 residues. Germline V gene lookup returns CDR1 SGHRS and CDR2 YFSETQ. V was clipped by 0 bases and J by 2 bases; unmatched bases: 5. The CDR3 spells CASSLELAPPYEQYF. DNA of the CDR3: TGCGCCAGCAGCTTGGAACTAGCGCCACCCTACGAGCAGTACTTC.

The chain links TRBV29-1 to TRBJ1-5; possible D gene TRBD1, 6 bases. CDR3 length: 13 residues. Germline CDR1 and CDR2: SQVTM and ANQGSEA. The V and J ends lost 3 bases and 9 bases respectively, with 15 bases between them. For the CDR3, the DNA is TGCAGCGTTGAGGACAGCTCCAGAGGGCCCCAGCATTTT. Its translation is CSVEDSSRGPQHF.